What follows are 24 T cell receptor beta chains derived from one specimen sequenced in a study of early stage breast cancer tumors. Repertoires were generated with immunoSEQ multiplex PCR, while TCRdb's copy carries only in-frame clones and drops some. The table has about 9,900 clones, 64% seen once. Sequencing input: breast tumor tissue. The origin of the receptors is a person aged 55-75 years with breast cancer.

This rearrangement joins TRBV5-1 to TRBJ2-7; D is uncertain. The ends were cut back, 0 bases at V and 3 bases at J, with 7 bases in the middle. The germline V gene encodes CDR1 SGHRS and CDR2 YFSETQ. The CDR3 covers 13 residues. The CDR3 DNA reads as TGCGCCAGCAGCTTGGAGGGCAGCTACGAGCAGTACTTC. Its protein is CASSLEGSYEQYF.

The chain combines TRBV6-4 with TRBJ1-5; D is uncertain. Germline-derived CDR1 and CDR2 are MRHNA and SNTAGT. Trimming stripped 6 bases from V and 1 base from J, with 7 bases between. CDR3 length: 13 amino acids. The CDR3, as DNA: TGTGCCAGCAGCTGGTCCAGCAATCAGCCCCAGCATTTT. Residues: CASSWSSNQPQHF.

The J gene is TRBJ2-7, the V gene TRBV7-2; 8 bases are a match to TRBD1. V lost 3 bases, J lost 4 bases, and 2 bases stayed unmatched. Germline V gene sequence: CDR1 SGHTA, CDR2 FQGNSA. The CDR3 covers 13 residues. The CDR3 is CASSFRQGYEQYF. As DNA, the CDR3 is TGTGCCAGCAGCTTTCGACAGGGGTACGAGCAGTACTTC.

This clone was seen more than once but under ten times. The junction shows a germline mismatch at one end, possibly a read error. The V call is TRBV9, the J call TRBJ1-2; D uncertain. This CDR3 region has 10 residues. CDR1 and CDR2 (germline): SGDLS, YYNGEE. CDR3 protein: CASSVETPSF. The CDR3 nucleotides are TGTGCCAGCAGCGTAGAGACGCCGTCCTTC.

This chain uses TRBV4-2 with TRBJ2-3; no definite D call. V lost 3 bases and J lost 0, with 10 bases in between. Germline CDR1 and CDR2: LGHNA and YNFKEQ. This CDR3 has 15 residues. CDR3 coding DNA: TGTGCCAGCAGCCATGACGGCTCTAGCACAGATACGCAGTATTTT. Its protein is CASSHDGSSTDTQYF.

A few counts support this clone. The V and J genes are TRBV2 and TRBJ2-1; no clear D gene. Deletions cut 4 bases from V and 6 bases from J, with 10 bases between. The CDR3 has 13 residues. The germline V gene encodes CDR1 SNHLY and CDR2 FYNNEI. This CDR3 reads CASSGWGSNEQFF. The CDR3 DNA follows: TGTGCCAGCAGTGGGTGGGGATCCAATGAGCAGTTCTTC.

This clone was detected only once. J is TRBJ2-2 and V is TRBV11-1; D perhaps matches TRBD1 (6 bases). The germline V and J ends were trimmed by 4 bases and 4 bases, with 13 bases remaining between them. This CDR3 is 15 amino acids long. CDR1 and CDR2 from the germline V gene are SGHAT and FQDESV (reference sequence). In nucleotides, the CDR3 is TGTGCCAGCAGCTCGAGGGGGTCGGGCACCGGGGAGCTGTTTTTT. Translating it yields CASSSRGSGTGELFF.

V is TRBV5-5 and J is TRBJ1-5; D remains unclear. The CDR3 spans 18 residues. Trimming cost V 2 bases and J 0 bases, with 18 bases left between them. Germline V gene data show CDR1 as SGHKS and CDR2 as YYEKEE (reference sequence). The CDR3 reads CASSLTAQVTYSNQPQHF. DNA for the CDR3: TGTGCCAGCAGCTTAACAGCACAAGTCACTTATAGCAATCAGCCCCAGCATTTT.

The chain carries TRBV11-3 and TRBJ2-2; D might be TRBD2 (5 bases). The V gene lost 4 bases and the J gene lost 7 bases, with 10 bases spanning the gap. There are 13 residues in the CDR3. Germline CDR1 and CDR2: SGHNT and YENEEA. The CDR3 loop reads CASSSGVGGELFF. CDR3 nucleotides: TGTGCCAGCAGCTCCGGGGTCGGCGGGGAGCTGTTTTTT.

CDR3 sequence reads: CSGAGDRGSGMNEQFF. The CDR3 DNA sequence: TGCAGCGGGGCGGGGGACAGGGGAAGTGGAATGAATGAGCAGTTCTTC. The chain carries TRBV29-1 and TRBJ2-1, with 10 bases matching TRBD1. V gave up 7 bases and J gave up 7 bases; unmatched junction bases: 16. The CDR3 consists of 16 residues. From germline, CDR1 is SQVTM and CDR2 ANQGSEA.

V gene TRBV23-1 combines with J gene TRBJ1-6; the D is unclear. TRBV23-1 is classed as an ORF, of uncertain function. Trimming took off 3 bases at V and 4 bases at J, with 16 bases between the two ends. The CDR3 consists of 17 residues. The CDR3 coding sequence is TGCGCCAGCAGTCATGGGTTTTGCCAATCGTATAATTCACCCCTCCACTTT. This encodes CASSHGFCQSYNSPLHF.

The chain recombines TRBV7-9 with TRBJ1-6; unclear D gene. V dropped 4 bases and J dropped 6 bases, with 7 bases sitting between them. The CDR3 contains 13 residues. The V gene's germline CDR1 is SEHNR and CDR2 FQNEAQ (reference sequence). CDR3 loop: CASSYPPNSPLHF. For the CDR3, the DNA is TGTGCCAGCAGCTATCCCCCTAATTCACCCCTCCACTTT.

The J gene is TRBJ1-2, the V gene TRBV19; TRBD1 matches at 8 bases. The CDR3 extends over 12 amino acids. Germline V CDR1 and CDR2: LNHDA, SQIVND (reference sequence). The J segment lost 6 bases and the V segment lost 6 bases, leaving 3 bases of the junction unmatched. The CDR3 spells CASSRQGNGYTF. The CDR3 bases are TGTGCCAGTAGCCGACAGGGGAATGGCTACACCTTC. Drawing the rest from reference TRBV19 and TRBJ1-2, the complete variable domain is DGGITQSPKYLFRKEGQNVTLSCEQNLNHDAMYWYRQDPGQGLRLIYYSQIVNDFQKGDIAEGYSVSREKKESFPLTVTSAQKNPTAFYLCASSRQGNGYTFGSGTRLTVV.

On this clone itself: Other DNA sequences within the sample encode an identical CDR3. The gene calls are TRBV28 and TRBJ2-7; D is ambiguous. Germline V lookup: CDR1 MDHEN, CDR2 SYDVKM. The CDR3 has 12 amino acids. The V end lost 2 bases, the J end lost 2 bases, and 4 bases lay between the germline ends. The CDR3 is CASSLTTYEQYF. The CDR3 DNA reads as TGTGCCAGCAGTTTAACGACCTACGAGCAGTACTTC.

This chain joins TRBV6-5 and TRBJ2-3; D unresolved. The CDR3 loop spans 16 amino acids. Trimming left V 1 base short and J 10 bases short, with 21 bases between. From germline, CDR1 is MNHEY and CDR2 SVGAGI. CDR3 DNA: TGTGCCAGCAGTTACTGGACGGCCTCCGCAAAGCTGGCGCAGTATTTT. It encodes CASSYWTASAKLAQYF.

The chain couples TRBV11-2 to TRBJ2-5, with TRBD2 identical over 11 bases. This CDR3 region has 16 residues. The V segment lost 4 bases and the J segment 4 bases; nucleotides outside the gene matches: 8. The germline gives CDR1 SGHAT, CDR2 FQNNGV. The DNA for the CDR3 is TGTGCCAGCAGCTGGACAACTAGCGGGGGCGGAGAGACCCAGTACTTC. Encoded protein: CASSWTTSGGGETQYF.

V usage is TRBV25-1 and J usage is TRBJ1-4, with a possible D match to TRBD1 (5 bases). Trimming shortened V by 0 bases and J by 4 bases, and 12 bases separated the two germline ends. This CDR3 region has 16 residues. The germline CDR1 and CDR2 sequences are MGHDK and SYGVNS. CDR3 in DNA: TGTGCCAGCAGTGAATATCGGGGACGTGGTAATGAAAAACTGTTTTTT. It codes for CASSEYRGRGNEKLFF.

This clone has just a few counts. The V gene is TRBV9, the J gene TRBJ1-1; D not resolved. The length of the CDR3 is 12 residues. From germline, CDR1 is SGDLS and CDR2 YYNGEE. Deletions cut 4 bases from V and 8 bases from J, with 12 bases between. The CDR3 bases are TGTGCCAGCAGCCCTACGAAGGTCGAAGCTTTCTTT. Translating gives CASSPTKVEAFF. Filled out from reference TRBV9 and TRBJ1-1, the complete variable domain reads DSGVTQTPKHLITATGQRVTLRCSPRSGDLSVYWYQQSLDQGLQFLIQYYNGEERAKGNILERFSAQQFPDLHSELNLSSLELGDSALYFCASSPTKVEAFFGQGTRLTVV.

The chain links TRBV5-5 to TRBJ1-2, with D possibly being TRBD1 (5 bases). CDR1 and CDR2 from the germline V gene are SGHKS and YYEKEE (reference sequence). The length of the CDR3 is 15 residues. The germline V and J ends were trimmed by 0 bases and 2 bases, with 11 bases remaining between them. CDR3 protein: CASSLDGGTNYGYTF. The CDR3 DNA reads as TGTGCCAGCAGCTTGGATGGGGGTACGAACTATGGCTACACCTTC.

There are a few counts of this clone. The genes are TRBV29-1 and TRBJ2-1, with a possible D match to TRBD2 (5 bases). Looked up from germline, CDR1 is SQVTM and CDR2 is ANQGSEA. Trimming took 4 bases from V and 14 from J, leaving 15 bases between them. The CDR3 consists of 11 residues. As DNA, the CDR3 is TGCAGCGTTGTAACATATGACTACGAGTTCTTC. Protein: CSVVTYDYEFF.

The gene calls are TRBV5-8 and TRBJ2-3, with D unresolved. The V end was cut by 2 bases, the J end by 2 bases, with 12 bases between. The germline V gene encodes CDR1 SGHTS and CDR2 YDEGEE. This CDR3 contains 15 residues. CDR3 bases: TGTGCCAGCAGCTTAGGCGGTAGATCCACAGATACGCAGTATTTT. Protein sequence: CASSLGGRSTDTQYF.

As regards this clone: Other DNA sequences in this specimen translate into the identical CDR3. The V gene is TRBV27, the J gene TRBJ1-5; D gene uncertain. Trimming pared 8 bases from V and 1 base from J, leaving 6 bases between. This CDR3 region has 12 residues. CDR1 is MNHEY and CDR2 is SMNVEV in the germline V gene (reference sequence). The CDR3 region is CASGRSNQPQHF. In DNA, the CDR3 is TGTGCCAGCGGTAGGAGCAATCAGCCCCAGCATTTT.

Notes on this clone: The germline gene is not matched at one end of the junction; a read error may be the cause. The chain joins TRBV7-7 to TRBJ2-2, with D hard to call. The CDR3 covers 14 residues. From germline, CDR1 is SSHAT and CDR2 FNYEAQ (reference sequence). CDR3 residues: CASSRASEAGELFF. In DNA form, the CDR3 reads TGTGCTAGCAGCCGCGCATCTGAGGCCGGGGAGCTGTTTTTT.

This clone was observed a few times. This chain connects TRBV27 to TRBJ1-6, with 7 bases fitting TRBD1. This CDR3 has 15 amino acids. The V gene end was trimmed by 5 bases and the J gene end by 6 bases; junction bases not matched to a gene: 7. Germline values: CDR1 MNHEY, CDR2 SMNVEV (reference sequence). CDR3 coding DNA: TGTGCCAGCAGTCTACTAGGGACAGCTAATTCACCCCTCCACTTT. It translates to CASSLLGTANSPLHF.